This T cell receptor beta chain was identified in a study of blood T cell repertoires in COVID-19. The V and J ends lost 5 bases and 6 bases, in that order; junction bases with no gene match: 6. This CDR3 contains 13 residues. Here immunoSEQ multiplex PCR was the method, and the copy in TCRdb shows in-frame clones only, minus some. This table holds roughly 100,000 clones, approximately 86% found once. What was sequenced was peripheral blood. This chain joins TRBV12-3 or TRBV12-4 and TRBJ2-7; 8 nucleotides agree with TRBD2. This receptor was obtained from a man in his fifties or sixties with active or convalescent COVID-19. The CDR3: CASSPREGREQYF. CDR3 sequence (DNA): TGTGCCAGCAGTCCCCGGGAGGGACGCGAGCAGTACTTC.